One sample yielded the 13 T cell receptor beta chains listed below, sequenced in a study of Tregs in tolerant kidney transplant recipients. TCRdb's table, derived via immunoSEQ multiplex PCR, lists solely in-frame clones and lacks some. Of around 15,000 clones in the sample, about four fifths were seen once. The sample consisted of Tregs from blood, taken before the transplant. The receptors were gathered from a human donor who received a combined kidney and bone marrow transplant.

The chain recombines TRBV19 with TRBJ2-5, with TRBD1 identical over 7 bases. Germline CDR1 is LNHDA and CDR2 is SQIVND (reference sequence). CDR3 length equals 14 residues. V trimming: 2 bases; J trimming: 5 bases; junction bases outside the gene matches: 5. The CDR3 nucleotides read TGTGCCAGTAGTATACAGGGGGTAGGGGAGACCCAGTACTTC. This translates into CASSIQGVGETQYF.

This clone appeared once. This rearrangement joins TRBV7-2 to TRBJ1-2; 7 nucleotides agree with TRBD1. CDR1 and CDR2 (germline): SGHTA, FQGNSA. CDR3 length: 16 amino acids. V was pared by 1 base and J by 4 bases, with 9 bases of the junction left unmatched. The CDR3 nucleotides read TGTGCCAGCAGCTTAGGGTGGGGGCAGGGGGGCTATGGCTACACCTTC. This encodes CASSLGWGQGGYGYTF.

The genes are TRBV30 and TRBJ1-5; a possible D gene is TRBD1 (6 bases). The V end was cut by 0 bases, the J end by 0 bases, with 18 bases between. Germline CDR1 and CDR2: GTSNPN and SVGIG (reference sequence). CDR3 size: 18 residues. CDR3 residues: CAWSVQGSPWGSNQPQHF. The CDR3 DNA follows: TGTGCCTGGAGTGTACAGGGCAGTCCATGGGGTAGCAATCAGCCCCAGCATTTT.

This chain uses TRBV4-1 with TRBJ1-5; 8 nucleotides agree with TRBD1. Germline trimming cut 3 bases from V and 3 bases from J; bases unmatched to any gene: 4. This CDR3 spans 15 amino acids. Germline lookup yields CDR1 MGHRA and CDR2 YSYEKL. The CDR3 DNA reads TGCGCCAGCAGCCACGGGACAGGAGACAATCAGCCCCAGCATTTT. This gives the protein CASSHGTGDNQPQHF.

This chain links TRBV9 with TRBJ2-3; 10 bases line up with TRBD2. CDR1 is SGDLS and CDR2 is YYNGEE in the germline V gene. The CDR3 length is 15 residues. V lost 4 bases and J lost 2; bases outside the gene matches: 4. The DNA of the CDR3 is TGTGCCAGCAGCTTTGGACTAGCGGACACAGATACGCAGTATTTT. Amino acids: CASSFGLADTDTQYF.

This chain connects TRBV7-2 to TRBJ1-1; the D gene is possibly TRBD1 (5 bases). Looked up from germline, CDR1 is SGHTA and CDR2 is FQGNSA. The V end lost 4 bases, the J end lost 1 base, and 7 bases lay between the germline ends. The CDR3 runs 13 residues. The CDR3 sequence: CASSWGPNTEAFF. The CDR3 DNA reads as TGTGCCAGCAGCTGGGGCCCGAACACTGAAGCTTTCTTT.

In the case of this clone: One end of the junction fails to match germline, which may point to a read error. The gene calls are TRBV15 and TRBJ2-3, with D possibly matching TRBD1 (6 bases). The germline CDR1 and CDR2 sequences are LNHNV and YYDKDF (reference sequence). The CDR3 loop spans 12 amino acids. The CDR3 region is CATKDSTDTQYF. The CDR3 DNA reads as TGTGCCACCAAGGACAGCACCGATACGCAGTATTTT.

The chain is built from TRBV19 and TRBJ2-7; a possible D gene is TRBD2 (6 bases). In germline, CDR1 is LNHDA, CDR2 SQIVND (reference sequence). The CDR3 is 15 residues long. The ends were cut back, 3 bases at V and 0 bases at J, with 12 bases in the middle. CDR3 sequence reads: CASSIRSGPSYEQYF. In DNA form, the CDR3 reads TGTGCCAGTAGTATCAGGAGCGGGCCCTCCTACGAGCAGTACTTC.

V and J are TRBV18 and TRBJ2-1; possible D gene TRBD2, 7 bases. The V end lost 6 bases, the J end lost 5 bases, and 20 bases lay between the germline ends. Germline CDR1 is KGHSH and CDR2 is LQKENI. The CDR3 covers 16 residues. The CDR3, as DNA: TGTGCCAGCTCGCGCGGCGGGGCGGGGGCCGACAATGAGCAGTTCTTC. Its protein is CASSRGGAGADNEQFF.

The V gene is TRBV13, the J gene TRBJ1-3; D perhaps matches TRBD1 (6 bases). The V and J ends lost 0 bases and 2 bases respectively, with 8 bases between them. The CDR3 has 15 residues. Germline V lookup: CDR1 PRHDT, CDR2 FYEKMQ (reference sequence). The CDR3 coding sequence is TGTGCCAGCAGCTTAGGCCAGGGGACTGGAAACACCATATATTTT. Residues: CASSLGQGTGNTIYF. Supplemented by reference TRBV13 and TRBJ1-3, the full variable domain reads AAGVIQSPRHLIKEKRETATLKCYPIPRHDTVYWYQQGPGQDPQFLISFYEKMQSDKGSIPDRFSAQQFSDYHSELNMSSLELGDSALYFCASSLGQGTGNTIYFGEGSWLTVV.

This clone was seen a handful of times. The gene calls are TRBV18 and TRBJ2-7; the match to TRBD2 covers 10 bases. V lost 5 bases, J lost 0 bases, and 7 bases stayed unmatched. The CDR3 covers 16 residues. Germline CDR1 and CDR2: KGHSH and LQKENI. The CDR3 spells CASSATLAGFSYEQYF. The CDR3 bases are TGTGCCAGCTCAGCGACACTAGCGGGGTTCTCCTACGAGCAGTACTTC.

Here the CDR3 reads CASRPQGARGEQYF. The CDR3 bases are TGTGCCAGCCGCCCACAGGGTGCCCGGGGCGAGCAGTACTTC. V gene TRBV11-2 combines with J gene TRBJ2-7, with D perhaps matching TRBD1 (6 bases). Trimming stripped 8 bases from V and 6 bases from J, with 20 bases between. This CDR3 contains 14 residues. CDR1 and CDR2 (germline): SGHAT, FQNNGV.

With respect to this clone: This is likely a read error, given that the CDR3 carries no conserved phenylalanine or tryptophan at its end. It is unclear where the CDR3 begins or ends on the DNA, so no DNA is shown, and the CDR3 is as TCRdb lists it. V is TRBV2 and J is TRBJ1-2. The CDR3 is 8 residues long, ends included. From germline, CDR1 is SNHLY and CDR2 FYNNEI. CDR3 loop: CASFRDSA.